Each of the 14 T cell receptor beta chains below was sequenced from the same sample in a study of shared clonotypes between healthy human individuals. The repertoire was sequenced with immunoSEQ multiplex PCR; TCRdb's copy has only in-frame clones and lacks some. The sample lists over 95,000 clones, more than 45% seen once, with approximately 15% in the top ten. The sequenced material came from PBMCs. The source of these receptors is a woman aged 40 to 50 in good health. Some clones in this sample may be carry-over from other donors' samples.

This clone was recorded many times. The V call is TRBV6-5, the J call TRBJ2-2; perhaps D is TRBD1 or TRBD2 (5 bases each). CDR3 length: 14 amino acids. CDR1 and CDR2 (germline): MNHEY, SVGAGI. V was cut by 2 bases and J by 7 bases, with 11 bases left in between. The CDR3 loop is CASSYGGGSGELFF. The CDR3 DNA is TGTGCCAGCAGTTACGGTGGGGGAAGCGGGGAGCTGTTTTTT.

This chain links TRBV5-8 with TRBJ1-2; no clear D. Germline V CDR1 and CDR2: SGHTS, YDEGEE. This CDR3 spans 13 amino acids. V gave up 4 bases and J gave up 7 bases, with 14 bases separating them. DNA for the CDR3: TGTGCCAGCAGCCCGACCCACCTGGCTGGCTACACCTTC. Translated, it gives CASSPTHLAGYTF.

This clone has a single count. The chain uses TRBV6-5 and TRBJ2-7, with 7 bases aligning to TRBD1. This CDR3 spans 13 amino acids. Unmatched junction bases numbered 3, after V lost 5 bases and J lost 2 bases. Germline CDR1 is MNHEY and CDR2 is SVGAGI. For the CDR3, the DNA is TGTGCCAGCAGTGGGGACAGCGCCTACGAGCAGTACTTC. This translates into CASSGDSAYEQYF.

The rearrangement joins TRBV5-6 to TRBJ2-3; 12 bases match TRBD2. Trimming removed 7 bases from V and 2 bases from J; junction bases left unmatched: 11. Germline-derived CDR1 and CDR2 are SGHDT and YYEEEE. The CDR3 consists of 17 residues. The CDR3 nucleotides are TGTGCCAGCCAAAGCGCTAGCGGGAGGGCCCTCACAGATACGCAGTATTTT. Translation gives CASQSASGRALTDTQYF.

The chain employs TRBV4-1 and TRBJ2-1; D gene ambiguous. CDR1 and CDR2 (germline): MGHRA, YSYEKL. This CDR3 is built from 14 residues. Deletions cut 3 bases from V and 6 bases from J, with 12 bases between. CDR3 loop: CASSQVESGNEQFF. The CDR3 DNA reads TGCGCCAGCAGCCAGGTGGAGTCGGGCAATGAGCAGTTCTTC.

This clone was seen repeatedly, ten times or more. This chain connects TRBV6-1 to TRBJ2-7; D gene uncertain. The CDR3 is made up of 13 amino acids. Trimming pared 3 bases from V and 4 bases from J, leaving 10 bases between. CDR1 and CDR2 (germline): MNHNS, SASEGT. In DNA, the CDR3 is TGTGCCAGCAGTGAGAAGGCAGCATACGAGCAGTACTTC. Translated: CASSEKAAYEQYF.

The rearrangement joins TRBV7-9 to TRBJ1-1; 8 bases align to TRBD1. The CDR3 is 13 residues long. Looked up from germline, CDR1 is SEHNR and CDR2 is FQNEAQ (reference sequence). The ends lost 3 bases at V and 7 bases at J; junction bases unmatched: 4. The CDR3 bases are TGTGCCAGCAGCTTCACAGGGGGAAGTGAAGCTTTCTTT. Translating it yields CASSFTGGSEAFF.

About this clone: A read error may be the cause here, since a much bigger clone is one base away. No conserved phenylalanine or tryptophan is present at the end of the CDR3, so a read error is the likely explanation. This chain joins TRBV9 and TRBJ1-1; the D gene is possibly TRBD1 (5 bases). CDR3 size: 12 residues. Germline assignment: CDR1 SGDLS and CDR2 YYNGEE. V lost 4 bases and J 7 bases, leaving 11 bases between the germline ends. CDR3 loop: CASSPLDSEAFL. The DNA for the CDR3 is TGTGCCAGCAGCCCACTAGACAGTGAAGCTTTCCTT.

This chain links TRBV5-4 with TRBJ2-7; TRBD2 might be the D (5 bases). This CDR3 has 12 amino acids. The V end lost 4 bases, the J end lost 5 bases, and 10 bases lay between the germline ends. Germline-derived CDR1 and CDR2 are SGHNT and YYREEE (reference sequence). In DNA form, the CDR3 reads TGTGCCAGCAGCCCGGAGGTCGACGAGCAGTACTTC. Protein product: CASSPEVDEQYF.

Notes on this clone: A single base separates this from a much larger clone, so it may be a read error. CDR3 loop: CAWRYPPLAGVYNEQFF. The DNA for the CDR3 is TGTGCCTGGAGGTATCCCCCGCTAGCGGGAGTCTACAATGAGCAGTTCTTC. This chain connects TRBV30 to TRBJ2-1, with 10 positions matching TRBD2. CDR1 is GTSNPN, CDR2 SVGIG, per germline (reference sequence). V gave up 3 bases and J gave up 3 bases; unmatched junction bases: 11. There are 17 residues in the CDR3.

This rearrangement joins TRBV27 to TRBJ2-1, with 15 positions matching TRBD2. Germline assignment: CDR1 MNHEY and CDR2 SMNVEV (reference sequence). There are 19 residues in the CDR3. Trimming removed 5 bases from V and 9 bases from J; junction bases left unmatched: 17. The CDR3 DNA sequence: TGTGCCAGCAGTCTCCCCGGGACTAGCGGGAGGTCCACCTTGGGTGAGCAGTTCTTC. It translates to CASSLPGTSGRSTLGEQFF.

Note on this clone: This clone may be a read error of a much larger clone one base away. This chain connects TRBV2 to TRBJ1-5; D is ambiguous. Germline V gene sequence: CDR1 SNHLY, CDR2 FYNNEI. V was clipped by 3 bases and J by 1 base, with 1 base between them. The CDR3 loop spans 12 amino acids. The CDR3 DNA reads TGTGCCAGCAGTGACAGCAATCAGCCCCAGCATTTT. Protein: CASSDSNQPQHF.

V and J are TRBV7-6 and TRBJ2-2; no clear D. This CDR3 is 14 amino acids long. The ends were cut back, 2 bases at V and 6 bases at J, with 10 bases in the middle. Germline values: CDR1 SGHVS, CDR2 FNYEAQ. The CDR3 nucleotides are TGTGCCAGCAGCTTATCGGTTGTCGCCGGGGAGCTGTTTTTT. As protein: CASSLSVVAGELFF.

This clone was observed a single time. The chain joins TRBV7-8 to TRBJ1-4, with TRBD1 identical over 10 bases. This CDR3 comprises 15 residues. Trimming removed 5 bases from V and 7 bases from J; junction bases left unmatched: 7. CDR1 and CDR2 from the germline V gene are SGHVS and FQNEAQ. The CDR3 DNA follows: TGTGCCAGCAGCCCCTGGACAGGGGGAGGTGAAAAACTGTTTTTT. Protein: CASSPWTGGGEKLFF.